This TCR beta chain was sequenced for a study of T cells in Graves' hyperthyroidism and ophthalmopathy. Trimming stripped 6 bases from V and 5 bases from J, with 16 bases between. Germline CDR1 and CDR2: MDHEN and SYDVKM. This CDR3 is built from 15 residues. Amplification yielded TCR beta CDR3 regions, with RNA transcripts as the source. The HTBI primer set drove a first-round RT-PCR of the TCR CDR3. TCRdb reanalysed the multiplex PCR reads using MiXCR and keeps one entry per CDR3 protein. Of approximately 640,000 distinct CDR3 sequences listed, roughly 16% are singletons. This receptor was obtained from a woman aged 25 to 45 with Graves' hyperthyroidism. The sequencing sample was made of blood. This rearrangement joins TRBV28 to TRBJ1-4, with unresolved D. CDR3 sequence reads: CASSPAGRLNEKLFF. The DNA for the CDR3 is TGTGCCAGCAGCCCCGCCGGGAGATTGAATGAAAAACTGTTTTTT.